This T cell receptor beta chain was identified in a study of blood T cell repertoires in COVID-19 (dated by TCRdb to about 2020). In the study overall: The collaborator samples originated in the United States, Italy and Spain and spanned the acute and convalescent phases of COVID-19. The prospective study material was composed of cDNA or gDNA derived from T cells, B-cell-depleted T cells, or PBMCs. Deeply sampled blood TCRbeta repertoires from subjects exposed to, actively infected with, or recovered from COVID-19 were included in the dataset. The repertoires were released in a freely available public database intended as a resource for research on the immune response to SARS-CoV-2. The samples were drawn from two sources: the first 160 participants of the ongoing ImmuneRACE study, and over 1,000 subjects contributed by 6 global collaborators. Nearly every sample came with metadata listing a de-identified subject ID, COVID-19 status, age in years and sex. Where available, HLA class I and class II types were obtained from metadata supplied by the sample provider rather than from assay-based typing. Study-level results and caveats: The amount of clinical and demographic metadata varied by source and participant and was provided uncurated.

As concerns this clone: Its specific antigen is unknown. No base qualities exist here, and no much larger clone lies one base off it.

At one collaborating source in Seattle, patients were enrolled during active infection and were followed longitudinally through the course of disease. The collaborating institutions used their own protocols to collect whole blood in K2EDTA tubes. For TCRbeta analysis, collaborators shipped samples in one of three forms: frozen whole blood, isolated PBMCs, or DNA extracted from either of those sample types. The immunoSEQ Assay, a bias-controlled multiplex PCR, was used to amplify TCRbeta CDR3 regions from genomic DNA. As for the authors' bioinformatics: Nucleated cell counts per sample were estimated from amplification of reference gene primers within the assay. To quantify the absolute abundance of each unique TCRbeta CDR3 rearrangement, sequence reads were collapsed and filtered. Productive Simpson clonality was computed per sample as the square root of Simpson's diversity index over productive rearrangements. Entries here come from immuneACCESS through TCRdb and include only in-frame sequences with V and J called. Some clones fail to appear in such tables; in the studies checked, an unresolved V gene covers under half of the shortfall, and the cause of the remainder is unknown. That table is the source of V, J and clone size, and D and trimming were worked out from the DNA. This sample comprises hundreds of thousands of clones, over 80% of them detected only once. The biggest ten clones account for roughly 6.3% of the sample.

The material sequenced was peripheral blood. This clonotype was sampled from a woman aged 50 to 60 with COVID-19, enrolled during active disease.

Here the CDR3 is given as CASSTGTGYSVTYNEQFF. The DNA is TGTGCCAGCAGCACCGGGACAGGGTATAGTGTGACCTACAATGAGCAGTTCTTC. The chain links TRBV25-1 with TRBJ2-1; TRBD1 matches 9 bases in the middle. CDR1 MGHDK and CDR2 SYGVNS are derived from the germline V gene. Ends trimmed: V by 6 bases, J by 2 bases; bases unmatched to a gene: 14. CDR3 length: 18 amino acids, cysteine to phenylalanine. Here the CDR3 DNA is all that survives: 54 bases in frame from base 1.